Below are 25 T cell receptor beta chains sequenced from a single sample in a study of OX40 agonist ivuxolimab in advanced cancers. Clones were sequenced by immunoSEQ multiplex PCR, and TCRdb holds only the in-frame ones, with some missing. The profile shows some 79,000 clones, about 90% of them singletons. The sequenced sample was CD4+ or CD8+ T cells sorted from blood, obtained in a trial of the OX40 agonist ivuxolimab. The receptors were gathered from an adult with an advanced solid tumor such as melanoma, head and neck, liver or kidney cancer.

This sequence joins TRBV21-1 and TRBJ2-2; TRBD2, the table's D call, lacks a check against the DNA. TRBV21-1 is noted as a pseudogene. CDR3 size: 15 residues. The CDR3: CASQKGLAEWGELFF. CDR3 sequence (DNA): TGTGCCAGCCAAAAGGGGCTAGCGGAGTGGGGGGAGCTGTTTTTT.

The chain employs TRBV5-6 and TRBJ1-1; maybe TRBD1 (5 bases). The V gene lost 4 bases and the J gene lost 0 bases, with 10 bases spanning the gap. The CDR3 has 14 amino acids. The germline CDR1 and CDR2 sequences are SGHDT and YYEEEE. The DNA for the CDR3 is TGTGCCAGCAGCCCCGGGGCCATGAACACTGAAGCTTTCTTT. It specifies CASSPGAMNTEAFF. Full variable domain (remainder filled in from reference TRBV5-6 and TRBJ1-1): DAGVTQSPTHLIKTRGQQVTLRCSPKSGHDTVSWYQQALGQGPQFIFQYYEEEERQRGNFPDRFSGHQFPNYSSELNVNALLLGDSALYLCASSPGAMNTEAFFGQGTRLTVV.

The chain recombines TRBV10-1 with TRBJ1-1; D might be TRBD1 (6 bases). CDR3 length: 13 amino acids. Germline-derived CDR1 and CDR2 are WNHNN and SYGVQD (reference sequence). Trimming removed 2 bases at V and 3 bases at J, with 7 bases between. The CDR3, as DNA: TGCGCCAGCAGTGAGGAGGGGGACACTGAAGCTTTCTTT. Protein product: CASSEEGDTEAFF.

The CDR3 nucleotides read TGTGCCTGGAGTGGGCGGACAGACTCTGGGGCCAACGTCCTGACTTTC. Protein sequence: CAWSGRTDSGANVLTF. The chain recombines TRBV30 with TRBJ2-6; a weak D match, TRBD1 (6 bases). Trimming shortened V by 1 base and J by 0 bases, and 10 bases separated the two germline ends. CDR1 is GTSNPN, CDR2 SVGIG, per germline (reference sequence). The CDR3 is made up of 16 amino acids. Full variable domain (rest looked up from reference TRBV30 and TRBJ2-6): SQTIHQWPATLVQPVGSPLSLECTVEGTSNPNLYWYRQAAGRGLQLLFYSVGIGQISSEVPQNLSASRPQDRQFILSSKKLLLSDSGFYLCAWSGRTDSGANVLTFGAGSRLTVL.

This clone showed up just once. The chain uses TRBV28 and TRBJ2-1; 7 positions match TRBD2. Unmatched junction bases numbered 12, after V lost 7 bases and J lost 9 bases. The germline gives CDR1 MDHEN, CDR2 SYDVKM. This CDR3 spans 14 amino acids. CDR3 in amino acids: CASTRTSLLGEQFF. The CDR3 DNA is TGTGCCAGCACCAGGACTAGTCTGTTGGGTGAGCAGTTCTTC.

The V gene is TRBV10-1, the J gene TRBJ1-1; TRBD1 agrees at 7 bases. The CDR3 sequence is 14 residues long. The germline V gene has CDR1 WNHNN and CDR2 SYGVQD (reference sequence). The ends lost 10 bases at V and 3 bases at J; junction bases unmatched: 11. CDR3 nucleotides: TGCGCCACGCAGGGGGGCGCCTCGGACACTGAAGCTTTCTTT. Amino acids: CATQGGASDTEAFF.

The chain has TRBV28 and TRBJ2-3; TRBD2 aligns across 10 bases. V lost 7 bases and J lost 1; bases outside the gene matches: 2. CDR1 is MDHEN and CDR2 is SYDVKM in the germline V gene. This CDR3 comprises 14 residues. CDR3 nucleotides: TGTGCCAGCAAGCGGGAGGGGGGCACAGATACGCAGTATTTT. Its protein is CASKREGGTDTQYF.

This chain joins TRBV19 and TRBJ1-5, with a weak D call TRBD1 (5 bases). The ends were cut back, 9 bases at V and 3 bases at J, with 15 bases in the middle. CDR3 length: 14 amino acids. Germline CDR1 reads LNHDA; CDR2 reads SQIVND (reference sequence). The CDR3, as DNA: TGTGCCAGCAACCGACAGAAACTCAATCAGCCCCAGCATTTT. It encodes CASNRQKLNQPQHF.

Here the CDR3 reads CASSLSEGPAGTFF. The CDR3 nucleotides are TGTGCCAGCAGCTTATCGGAGGGGCCAGCAGGTACGTTCTTC. The chain is built from TRBV11-2 and TRBJ2-1, with D tentatively TRBD2 (6 bases). Germline CDR1 SGHAT, CDR2 FQNNGV. The CDR3 totals 14 residues. The V end was cut by 2 bases, the J end by 15 bases, with 20 bases between.

In its sample, this clone was seen once. The chain uses TRBV5-1 and TRBJ2-7; 8 bases are shared with TRBD1. The V gene end was trimmed by 6 bases and the J gene end by 2 bases; junction bases not matched to a gene: 4. Germline CDR1 reads SGHRS; CDR2 reads YFSETQ. The CDR3 consists of 13 residues. The CDR3 spells CASKLDRAYEQYF. CDR3 bases: TGCGCCAGCAAATTGGACAGGGCCTACGAGCAGTACTTC.

CDR3 sequence (DNA): TGTGCCAGCAGCGTAGTTAGGACTAGCGGGAGGAATGAGCAGTTCTTC. As protein: CASSVVRTSGRNEQFF. The V call is TRBV9, the J call TRBJ2-1; the match to TRBD2 covers 14 bases. Germline lookup yields CDR1 SGDLS and CDR2 YYNGEE. The V gene end was trimmed by 0 bases and the J gene end by 7 bases; junction bases not matched to a gene: 3. The CDR3 sequence is 16 residues long.

The chain has TRBV6-5 and TRBJ1-5; D not certain. Trimming removed 6 bases at V and 5 bases at J, with 11 bases between. This CDR3 has 13 residues. The germline gives CDR1 MNHEY, CDR2 SVGAGI. The CDR3 is CASSRLTDQPQHF. The CDR3 DNA is TGTGCCAGCAGCCGATTGACGGATCAGCCCCAGCATTTT.

J is TRBJ2-5 and V is TRBV6-5, with D perhaps given as TRBD1 or TRBD2 (6 bases each). The CDR3 contains 15 residues. V gave up 6 bases and J gave up 5 bases, with 19 bases separating them. In germline, CDR1 is MNHEY, CDR2 SVGAGI. CDR3 nucleotides: TGTGCCAGCAGCCTACCGGGGGCCCCCTTGGAGACCCAGTACTTC. Its translation: CASSLPGAPLETQYF.

The genes are TRBV5-1 and TRBJ1-1; perhaps TRBD1 as D (6 bases). The CDR3 is made up of 16 amino acids. The germline gives CDR1 SGHRS, CDR2 YFSETQ. V was clipped by 3 bases and J by 1 base, with 16 bases between them. In nucleotides, the CDR3 is TGCGCCAGCAGCTCGGGAGCCACGACAGGGAACACTGAAGCTTTCTTT. Translation: CASSSGATTGNTEAFF.

CDR3 loop: CASRGTGVQETQYF. The CDR3 DNA follows: TGTGCCAGCAGGGGGACAGGTGTCCAAGAGACCCAGTACTTC. The chain employs TRBV27 and TRBJ2-5; TRBD1 matches at 8 bases. J was trimmed by 1 base and V by 6 bases; bases with no gene match: 4. The CDR3 runs 14 residues. The germline CDR1 and CDR2 sequences are MNHEY and SMNVEV (reference sequence).

The chain uses TRBV29-1 and TRBJ1-2, with TRBD1 matching 9 bases. The J segment lost 4 bases and the V segment lost 7 bases, leaving 4 bases of the junction unmatched. Germline values: CDR1 SQVTM, CDR2 ANQGSEA. CDR3 length: 12 amino acids. CDR3 DNA: TGCAGCGGTGGGGGACAGGGCTATGGCTACACCTTC. This codes for CSGGGQGYGYTF.

This rearrangement joins TRBV5-1 to TRBJ2-1, with 7 bases identical to TRBD1. Unmatched junction bases numbered 5, after V lost 4 bases and J lost 7 bases. The germline V gene encodes CDR1 SGHRS and CDR2 YFSETQ. This CDR3 has 13 residues. The CDR3 loop is CASSQGQRNEQFF. The CDR3 DNA is TGCGCCAGCAGCCAGGGACAGAGGAATGAGCAGTTCTTC.

V is TRBV19 and J is TRBJ1-2; D might be TRBD1 (6 bases). V was trimmed by 6 bases and J by 4 bases, leaving 21 bases between them. This CDR3 comprises 16 residues. Germline CDR1 is LNHDA and CDR2 is SQIVND (reference sequence). CDR3 residues: CASRKDRNRSGYGYTF. DNA for the CDR3: TGTGCCAGTAGAAAAGACAGGAACCGATCGGGCTATGGCTACACCTTC.

The gene calls are TRBV18 and TRBJ2-1; perhaps TRBD2 as D (5 bases). V lost 3 bases, J lost 0 bases, and 9 bases lay in between. Germline assignment: CDR1 KGHSH and CDR2 LQKENI. CDR3 size: 15 residues. The CDR3 DNA is TGTGCCAGCTCACCCTCCGGGAACTCCTACAATGAGCAGTTCTTC. It codes for CASSPSGNSYNEQFF. Full variable domain (rest looked up from reference TRBV18 and TRBJ2-1): NAGVMQNPRHLVRRRGQEARLRCSPMKGHSHVYWYRQLPEEGLKFMVYLQKENIIDESGMPKERFSAEFPKEGPSILRIQQVVRGDSAAYFCASSPSGNSYNEQFFGPGTRLTVL.

The CDR3 spells CASSLGLAGALNTGELFF. The CDR3 DNA reads as TGTGCCAGCAGCCTGGGACTAGCGGGAGCTCTAAACACCGGGGAGCTGTTTTTT. The rearrangement links TRBV5-5 to TRBJ2-2, with 14 bases lining up with TRBD2. This CDR3 comprises 18 residues. Germline V CDR1 and CDR2: SGHKS, YYEKEE (reference sequence). With V trimmed by 4 bases and J by 2 bases, 7 bases remained unmatched.

The chain carries TRBV10-3 and TRBJ2-1; weak D call: TRBD1 (6 bases). This CDR3 spans 14 amino acids. The V end was cut by 7 bases, the J end by 4 bases, with 14 bases between. Germline V lookup: CDR1 ENHRY, CDR2 SYGVKD. CDR3 sequence (DNA): TGTGCCATCAACCGGGACACAGTATACAATGAGCAGTTCTTC. Protein sequence: CAINRDTVYNEQFF.

The chain uses TRBV7-2 and TRBJ2-2, with 13 positions matching TRBD2. V shed 5 bases and J 6 bases; nucleotides not matched to a gene: 3. The CDR3 loop spans 15 amino acids. Germline values: CDR1 SGHTA, CDR2 FQGNSA. Here the CDR3 reads CASSPTSGRAGELFF. The CDR3 DNA sequence: TGTGCCAGCAGCCCTACTAGCGGGAGGGCCGGGGAGCTGTTTTTT.

The J gene is TRBJ2-6, the V gene TRBV19, with no clear D. This CDR3 contains 14 residues. Deletions cut 4 bases from V and 0 bases from J, with 4 bases between. Germline CDR1 and CDR2: LNHDA and SQIVND (reference sequence). The CDR3 here is CASSSNSGANVLTF. CDR3 coding DNA: TGTGCCAGTAGTAGCAACTCTGGGGCCAACGTCCTGACTTTC.

This clone appeared once. V gene TRBV6-5 combines with J gene TRBJ1-1; 9 bases fit TRBD1. This CDR3 has 14 amino acids. V gave up 8 bases and J gave up 8 bases; unmatched junction bases: 12. Germline CDR1 and CDR2: MNHEY and SVGAGI. CDR3 coding DNA: TGTGCCAGCTCACTTAAGACAGGGGGGTCCGAAGCTTTCTTT. It encodes CASSLKTGGSEAFF.

The rearrangement links TRBV30 to TRBJ1-3, with TRBD1 as a possible D gene (6 bases). Germline V gene lookup returns CDR1 GTSNPN and CDR2 SVGIG (reference sequence). Trimming removed 7 bases at V and 0 bases at J, with 19 bases between. This CDR3 region has 16 residues. As DNA, the CDR3 is TGTGCCTCCGAGTATACCACAGGGCCCTCTGGAAACACCATATATTTT. This sequence encodes CASEYTTGPSGNTIYF. The entire variable domain, with the rest obtained from reference TRBV30 and TRBJ1-3, is as follows: SQTIHQWPATLVQPVGSPLSLECTVEGTSNPNLYWYRQAAGRGLQLLFYSVGIGQISSEVPQNLSASRPQDRQFILSSKKLLLSDSGFYLCASEYTTGPSGNTIYFGEGSWLTVV.